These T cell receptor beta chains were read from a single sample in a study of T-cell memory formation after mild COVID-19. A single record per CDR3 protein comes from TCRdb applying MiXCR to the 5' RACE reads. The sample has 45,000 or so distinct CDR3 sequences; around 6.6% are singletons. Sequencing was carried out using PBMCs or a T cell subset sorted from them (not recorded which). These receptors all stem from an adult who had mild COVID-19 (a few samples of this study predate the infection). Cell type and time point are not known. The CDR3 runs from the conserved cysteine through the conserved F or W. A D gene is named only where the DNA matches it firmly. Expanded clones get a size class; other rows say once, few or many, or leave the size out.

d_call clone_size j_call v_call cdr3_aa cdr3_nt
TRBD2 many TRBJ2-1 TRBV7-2 CASSLMAGGWNEQFF TGTGCCAGCAGCTTAATGGCGGGGGGGTGGAATGAGCAGTTCTTC
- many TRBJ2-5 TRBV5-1 CASSLERVQETQYF TGCGCCAGCAGCTTGGAGAGAGTTCAAGAGACCCAGTACTTC
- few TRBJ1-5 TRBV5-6 CASSLVGRNQPQHF TGTGCCAGCAGCTTGGTTGGCAGGAATCAGCCCCAGCATTTT
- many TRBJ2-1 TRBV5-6 CASSLGSNNEQFF TGTGCCAGCAGCTTGGGGAGCAACAATGAGCAGTTCTTC
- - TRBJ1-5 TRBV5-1 CASSRDGTQNQPQHF TGCGCCAGCAGCAGAGACGGGACCCAGAATCAGCCCCAGCATTTT
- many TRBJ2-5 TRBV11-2 CASSSNRGYQETQYF TGTGCCAGCAGCTCCAACCGGGGTTATCAAGAGACCCAGTACTTC
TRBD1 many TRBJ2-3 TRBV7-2 CASIRDRGTDTQYF TGTGCCAGCATCCGGGACAGGGGTACAGATACGCAGTATTTT
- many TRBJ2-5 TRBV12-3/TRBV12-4 CASSWGTEETQYF TGTGCCAGCAGTTGGGGGACGGAAGAGACCCAGTACTTC
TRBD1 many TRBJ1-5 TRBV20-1 CSASPGGRSNQPQHF TGCAGTGCTAGCCCAGGGGGGAGAAGCAATCAGCCCCAGCATTTT
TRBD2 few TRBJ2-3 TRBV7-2 CASSLGLAVSTDTQYF TGTGCCAGCAGCTTAGGACTAGCGGTTAGCACAGATACGCAGTATTTT
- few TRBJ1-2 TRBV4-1 CASSQEFFRGPNYGYTF TGCGCCAGCAGCCAAGAGTTTTTTCGCGGGCCTAACTATGGCTACACCTTC
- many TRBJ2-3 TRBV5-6 CASSLLGQGADTQYF TGTGCCAGCAGCTTGCTGGGCCAAGGGGCAGATACGCAGTATTTT
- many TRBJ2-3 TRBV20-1 CSPKVGPDTQYF TGCAGCCCAAAGGTGGGCCCAGATACGCAGTATTTT
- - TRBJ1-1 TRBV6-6 CASSYRDTGRTEAFF TGTGCCAGCAGTTACAGGGACACGGGTCGCACTGAAGCTTTCTTT
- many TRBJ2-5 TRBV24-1 CATSTERGETQYF TGTGCCACCAGTACTGAACGGGGTGAGACCCAGTACTTC
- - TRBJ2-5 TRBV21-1 CASSKARDYQETQYF TGTGCCAGCAGCAAAGCTAGGGACTATCAAGAGACCCAGTACTTC
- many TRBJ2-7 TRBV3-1 CASSQDPGSHEQYF TGTGCCAGCAGCCAAGATCCAGGGAGTCACGAGCAGTACTTC
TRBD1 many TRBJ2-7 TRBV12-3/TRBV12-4 CASSPRQGANEQYF TGTGCCAGCAGTCCTCGACAGGGGGCTAACGAGCAGTACTTC
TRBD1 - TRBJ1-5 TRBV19 CASSIEGASNQPQHF TGTGCCAGTAGTATTGAGGGGGCTAGCAATCAGCCCCAGCATTTT
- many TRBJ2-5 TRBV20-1 CSARRASQETQYF TGCAGTGCTAGACGGGCCAGCCAAGAGACCCAGTACTTC
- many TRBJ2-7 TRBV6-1 CASTLSGPYEQYF TGTGCCAGTACTTTAAGCGGGCCCTACGAGCAGTACTTC
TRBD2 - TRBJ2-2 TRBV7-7 CASSLAPPLAGTGELFF TGTGCCAGCAGCTTAGCGCCCCCCCTAGCGGGTACCGGGGAGCTGTTTTTT
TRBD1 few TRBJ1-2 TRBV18 CASSPADRANYGYTF TGTGCCAGCTCACCTGCTGACAGGGCAAACTATGGCTACACCTTC
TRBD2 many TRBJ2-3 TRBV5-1 CASSSATSGSTDTQYF TGCGCCAGCAGCTCGGCGACTAGCGGGAGCACAGATACGCAGTATTTT